This T cell receptor (beta chain) is drawn from a study of blood T cell repertoires in COVID-19. Study-wide background: Acute-phase and convalescent COVID-19 samples originated in the United States, Italy and Spain. Sources were T cells, B-cell-depleted T cells, or PBMCs; the material itself was cDNA or gDNA.

The assay was immunoSEQ multiplex PCR, and TCRdb's table has in-frame clones only and misses some. The table shows about 35,000 clones, with roughly 85% occurring only once. V lost 6 bases, J lost 2 bases, and 14 bases lay in between. The CDR3 covers 14 residues. Germline V gives CDR1 MNHEY, CDR2 SVGAGI. This chain connects TRBV6-5 to TRBJ2-7; possibly TRBD1 for D (6 bases). The receptor comes from a man aged 45-65 years with acute or convalescent COVID-19. Input material: peripheral blood. CDR3 sequence (DNA): TGTGCCAGCAGCAGCACAGGGAGTCCCTACGAGCAGTACTTC. Protein product: CASSSTGSPYEQYF.